The clone carrying this T cell receptor beta chain was counted between two and nine times. The target antigen is unknown. CDR3 length: 16 amino acids. CDR1 MNHEY and CDR2 SVGAGI come from the germline V gene. Trimming stripped 0 bases from V and 1 base from J, with 12 bases between. Donors contributed one heparinised blood draw apiece, averaging roughly 0.12 L. TCRB transcripts that were expressed got sequenced, as all of the isolated RNA had been reverse transcribed. The table came from immunoSEQ multiplex PCR; TCRdb's copy has only in-frame clones and leaves some out. The sample includes 600,000 to 700,000 clones, around 12% of them seen just once. This entry is derived from a study of beta chain features in type 1 diabetes. Points from the study as a whole: Shorter templates may be favored by PCR, equally so in patients and controls. Possibly, sequencing cDNA over-represented cells that had high TCR expression levels. Patients with Type 1 diabetes showed moderately but significantly shorter TCRB CDR3s in all four CD4+ subsets. The similarity of naive, central memory and Treg TCRB repertoires appeared greater among patients than among healthy donors.

The V and J genes are TRBV6-5 and TRBJ1-1; D perhaps matches TRBD1 (6 bases). The sequencing sample was made of naive CD4+ T cells from blood. The clonotype originates from a man aged 30 to 45 with type 1 diabetes. The CDR3 protein is CASSYSLGHRNTEAFF. Here the CDR3 DNA reads TGTGCCAGCAGTTACTCGTTGGGACACCGGAACACTGAAGCTTTCTTT.